The 28 T cell receptor beta chains below were found in one sample sequenced in a study of blood T cells in healthy people across ages. Combining a sample-barcoded 5' primer with a J-beta primer mix, a second PCR ran for about 7 to 12 cycles. TCRdb ran MiXCR on the 5' RACE reads and lists one entry per CDR3 protein. The table lists around 940,000 distinct CDR3 sequences, roughly 51% of them singletons. The source material was blood. The receptors here all came from a woman aged 55-75 years in good health.

Concerning this clonotype: A single base separates this from a much larger clone, so it may be a read error. J is TRBJ2-3 and V is TRBV5-6; the match to TRBD2 covers 8 bases. From germline, CDR1 is SGHDT and CDR2 YYEEEE. The CDR3 loop spans 16 amino acids. DNA for the CDR3: TGTGCCAGCAGCTTCGGCCTAGCGGGCCGCACAGGTACGCAGTATTTT. It encodes CASSFGLAGRTGTQYF.

The chain combines TRBV6-6 with TRBJ2-1; 11 bases agree with TRBD2. The CDR3 extends over 12 amino acids. Trimming removed 9 bases from V and 10 bases from J; junction bases left unmatched: 5. In germline, CDR1 is MNHNY, CDR2 SVGAGI (reference sequence). The CDR3 region has the DNA TGTGCCAGTAGCGGGAGGGGTATCGAGCAGTTCTTC. Its protein product is CASSGRGIEQFF.

This clonotype appeared once. The chain links TRBV7-2 to TRBJ1-5; D not resolved. The CDR3 totals 15 residues. Germline V gene data show CDR1 as SGHTA and CDR2 as FQGNSA. Trimming pared 4 bases from V and 0 bases from J, leaving 10 bases between. In nucleotides, the CDR3 is TGTGCCAGCAGCTACGACTTCGATAGCAATCAGCCCCAGCATTTT. The encoded protein is CASSYDFDSNQPQHF.

The V gene is TRBV20-1, the J gene TRBJ2-3; weak D call: TRBD2 (6 bases). Trimming left V 1 base short and J 4 bases short, with 12 bases between. The CDR3 runs 14 residues. CDR1 is DFQATT, CDR2 SNEGSKA, per germline (reference sequence). The CDR3 is CSARVGREADTQYF. CDR3 DNA sequence: TGCAGTGCTAGAGTCGGCAGGGAGGCAGATACGCAGTATTTT.

This chain joins TRBV12-3 or TRBV12-4 and TRBJ2-5; 9 nucleotides agree with TRBD1. V dropped 6 bases and J dropped 1; count of bases not matched to a gene: 3. The CDR3 length is 14 residues. The CDR3 protein is CASRLGQGQETQYF. CDR3 nucleotides: TGTGCCAGCAGACTGGGACAGGGCCAAGAGACCCAGTACTTC.

The rearrangement uses TRBV6-1 and TRBJ2-1, with D possibly being TRBD2 (6 bases). V lost 6 bases to trimming and J lost 7 bases, with 19 bases between them. The CDR3 covers 15 residues. Germline V CDR1 and CDR2: MNHNS, SASEGT. CDR3 coding DNA: TGTGCCAGCAGGGTTGGAGGTAGCGGAACAAATGAGCAGTTCTTC. As protein: CASRVGGSGTNEQFF.

The rearrangement uses TRBV20-1 and TRBJ2-3, with D possibly being TRBD1 (5 bases). The CDR3 extends over 16 amino acids. The V and J ends lost 5 bases and 0 bases respectively, with 18 bases between them. Germline V CDR1 and CDR2: DFQATT, SNEGSKA (reference sequence). CDR3 DNA: TGCAGTGCTCTCCGGATAGGGGAAACGAGCACAGATACGCAGTATTTT. This encodes CSALRIGETSTDTQYF.

V gene TRBV18 combines with J gene TRBJ2-5; 7 bases agree with TRBD1. V was pared by 3 bases and J by 2 bases, with 12 bases of the junction left unmatched. The CDR3 loop spans 17 amino acids. Germline-derived CDR1 and CDR2 are KGHSH and LQKENI. CDR3 coding DNA: TGTGCCAGCTCACCCGGACAGGCCAGGCTTACTCAAGAGACCCAGTACTTC. Amino acid sequence: CASSPGQARLTQETQYF. The full variable domain, completed using reference TRBV18 and TRBJ2-5, is NAGVMQNPRHLVRRRGQEARLRCSPMKGHSHVYWYRQLPEEGLKFMVYLQKENIIDESGMPKERFSAEFPKEGPSILRIQQVVRGDSAAYFCASSPGQARLTQETQYFGPGTRLLVL.

V gene TRBV5-1 combines with J gene TRBJ2-6; D uncertain. The germline CDR1 and CDR2 sequences are SGHRS and YFSETQ. The V and J ends lost 8 bases and 0 bases respectively, with 15 bases between them. This CDR3 spans 16 amino acids. The DNA of the CDR3 is TGCGCCAGTCGGCGAGAGTTAAGCTCTGGGGCCAACGTCCTGACTTTC. It is translated as CASRRELSSGANVLTF. The entire variable domain, with the rest obtained from reference TRBV5-1 and TRBJ2-6, is as follows: KAGVTQTPRYLIKTRGQQVTLSCSPISGHRSVSWYQQTPGQGLQFLFEYFSETQRNKGNFPGRFSGRQFSNSRSEMNVSTLELGDSALYLCASRRELSSGANVLTFGAGSRLTVL.

This clonotype was detected a few times. V gene TRBV5-1 combines with J gene TRBJ2-2, with a possible D match to TRBD1 (6 bases). Germline-derived CDR1 and CDR2 are SGHRS and YFSETQ. This CDR3 spans 14 amino acids. The CDR3, as DNA: TGCGGATCAGGGGATGGCGCGAACACCGGGGAGCTGTTTTTT. This codes for CGSGDGANTGELFF. Combining the CDR3 with reference TRBV5-1 and TRBJ2-2 gives the whole variable domain KAGVTQTPRYLIKTRGQQVTLSCSPISGHRSVSWYQQTPGQGLQFLFEYFSETQRNKGNFPGRFSGRQFSNSRSEMNVSTLELGDSALYLCGSGDGANTGELFFGEGSRLTVL.

This clonotype was observed a handful of times. The CDR3 DNA follows: TGTGCCAGCAGTCCGTTGGGACAGAACAATGAGCAGTTCTTC. Translation gives CASSPLGQNNEQFF. The chain employs TRBV7-3 and TRBJ2-1; 7 positions match TRBD1. This CDR3 region has 14 residues. V shed 6 bases, J shed 5 bases, and the junction held 7 bases outside the gene matches. CDR1 and CDR2 (germline): SGHTA, FQGTGA.

The rearrangement joins TRBV4-3 to TRBJ2-1; 14 bases fit TRBD2. The CDR3 length is 16 residues. V shed 2 bases and J 9 bases; nucleotides not matched to a gene: 6. CDR1 is LGHNA and CDR2 is YSLEER in the germline V gene. The CDR3 loop reads CASSQRGLAGEAEQFF. The CDR3 DNA reads as TGCGCCAGCAGCCAACGGGGACTAGCGGGAGAGGCTGAGCAGTTCTTC.

The chain carries TRBV5-1 and TRBJ2-3; TRBD2 agrees at 9 bases. Trimming at V came to 0 bases and at J to 0 bases, leaving 8 bases not matched to a gene. The germline V gene encodes CDR1 SGHRS and CDR2 YFSETQ. CDR3 size: 18 residues. The CDR3 is CASSLGRLAGPSTDTQYF. As DNA, the CDR3 is TGCGCCAGCAGCTTGGGTAGGCTAGCGGGACCTAGCACAGATACGCAGTATTTT.

The sample holds a few counts of this clonotype. The CDR3 sequence: CSARQGAGGELFF. CDR3 nucleotides: TGCAGCGCAAGACAGGGGGCTGGCGGGGAGCTGTTTTTT. The chain has TRBV29-1 and TRBJ2-2; 10 positions agree with TRBD1. Germline V gives CDR1 SQVTM, CDR2 ANQGSEA. Trimming took 7 bases from V and 7 from J; bases not matched to a gene: 6. The CDR3 has 13 amino acids.

The chain recombines TRBV4-1 with TRBJ2-3, with D perhaps assigned TRBD1 or TRBD2 (6 bases each). Trimming pared 2 bases from V and 2 bases from J, leaving 17 bases between. Germline V lookup: CDR1 MGHRA, CDR2 YSYEKL. This CDR3 spans 17 amino acids. The CDR3 loop is CASSQFGTRGVTDTQYF. CDR3 DNA sequence: TGCGCCAGCAGCCAATTTGGGACGAGGGGGGTCACAGATACGCAGTATTTT.

The chain couples TRBV28 to TRBJ1-2; D not resolved. Trimming pared 7 bases from V and 6 bases from J, leaving 18 bases between. Per germline, CDR1 MDHEN and CDR2 SYDVKM. This CDR3 has 14 amino acids. CDR3: CASTNTAKLNGYTF. The CDR3 nucleotides read TGTGCCAGCACCAATACAGCGAAACTAAATGGCTACACCTTC.

This chain connects TRBV28 to TRBJ2-1; TRBD2 matches at 10 bases. The CDR3 length is 15 residues. In germline, CDR1 is MDHEN, CDR2 SYDVKM. V lost 6 bases and J lost 6; bases outside the gene matches: 8. CDR3 bases: TGTGCCAGCAGGGCCGGGACTAGCGCGAGCAATGAGCAGTTCTTC. Residues: CASRAGTSASNEQFF.

CDR3 in DNA: TGTGCCAGCAGTGGGAATGGGGGATCTTACGAGCAGTACTTC. Protein sequence: CASSGNGGSYEQYF. The chain recombines TRBV25-1 with TRBJ2-5; D may correspond to TRBD1 or TRBD2 (5 bases each). The DNA end favors TRBJ2-7, so the J call may be wrong. The CDR3 spans 14 residues. Germline V gives CDR1 MGHDK, CDR2 SYGVNS.

The gene calls are TRBV11-2 and TRBJ1-1, with a possible D match to TRBD1 (5 bases). This CDR3 region has 16 residues. Trimming cost V 5 bases and J 4 bases, with 20 bases left between them. The V gene's germline CDR1 is SGHAT and CDR2 FQNNGV. CDR3 nucleotide sequence: TGTGCCAGCAGCCCGAGTGGCGGGACTCGGGGCACTGAAGCTTTCTTT. Protein sequence: CASSPSGGTRGTEAFF.

The chain combines TRBV20-1 with TRBJ1-2; D call uncertain. The germline V and J ends were trimmed by 0 bases and 8 bases, with 10 bases remaining between them. The CDR3 has 12 amino acids. Germline CDR1 and CDR2: DFQATT and SNEGSKA (reference sequence). CDR3 protein: CSARDWGDGYTF. The CDR3 DNA follows: TGCAGTGCTAGAGATTGGGGAGACGGCTACACCTTC.

This clonotype has only a few counts. The genes are TRBV20-1 and TRBJ1-2; 10 bases line up with TRBD1. The V segment lost 0 bases and the J segment 5 bases; nucleotides outside the gene matches: 9. CDR1 DFQATT and CDR2 SNEGSKA come from the germline V gene (reference sequence). The CDR3 has 16 residues. CDR3 region: CSARDPGQGYLYGYTF. The DNA for the CDR3 is TGCAGTGCTAGAGACCCGGGACAGGGGTACCTATATGGCTACACCTTC.

The rearrangement uses TRBV7-9 and TRBJ2-7; 7 bases agree with TRBD1. Germline lookup yields CDR1 SEHNR and CDR2 FQNEAQ (reference sequence). This CDR3 has 13 residues. The junction had 7 bases not matched to a gene; V was cut back by 8 bases and J by 3 bases. The CDR3 protein is CASGRDSIYEQYF. As DNA, the CDR3 is TGTGCCAGCGGTAGGGACAGTATCTACGAGCAGTACTTC.

This clonotype has a handful of counts. The genes are TRBV2 and TRBJ1-5; D is undetermined. Trimming pared 6 bases from V and 2 bases from J, leaving 17 bases between. The length of the CDR3 is 16 residues. Germline CDR1 SNHLY, CDR2 FYNNEI. Written as DNA, the CDR3 is TGTGCCAGCAGCGACCGAGGAGGGATTGGCAATCAGCCCCAGCATTTT. Translation: CASSDRGGIGNQPQHF.

This clonotype was counted between two and nine times. The chain links TRBV10-3 to TRBJ2-7, with TRBD2 matching 13 bases. Trimming took 5 bases from V and 2 from J; bases not matched to a gene: 6. Germline CDR1 and CDR2: ENHRY and SYGVKD. CDR3 length equals 16 residues. CDR3 bases: TGTGCCATCAGTCAAGGACTAGCGGGGGTAACCTACGAGCAGTACTTC. Translation gives CAISQGLAGVTYEQYF.

This clonotype appeared once. The DNA for the CDR3 is TGTGCCAGCAGTTGGACTAGCGGGAAGACGTACGAGCAGTACTTC. As protein: CASSWTSGKTYEQYF. This rearrangement joins TRBV7-2 to TRBJ2-7, with 12 bases lining up with TRBD2. J gave up 4 bases and V 6 bases, and 7 bases lay outside the gene matches. The CDR3 length is 15 residues. Germline assignment: CDR1 SGHTA and CDR2 FQGNSA.

As to this clonotype: One junction end does not reproduce the germline sequence, and a read error may be involved. J is TRBJ2-7 and V is TRBV7-6; a weak D match, TRBD2 (6 bases). Germline CDR1 is SGHVS and CDR2 is FNYEAQ. The CDR3 is made up of 18 amino acids. The CDR3, as DNA: TGTGCCTGCAGCTTAAGGTATCAGAAGCGGGCCCTTTCCTACGAGCAGTACTTC. This gives the protein CACSLRYQKRALSYEQYF.

The chain is built from TRBV5-1 and TRBJ1-2; 8 bases line up with TRBD1. Germline V gene data show CDR1 as SGHRS and CDR2 as YFSETQ. CDR3 length equals 20 residues. The J segment lost 1 base and the V segment lost 1 base, leaving 18 bases of the junction unmatched. As DNA, the CDR3 is TGCGCCAGCAGCTTGCCACGTCAGGGGGCTTCCCCTGGGGGTAACTATGGCTACACCTTC. Amino acids: CASSLPRQGASPGGNYGYTF.

The table lists this clonotype with a few counts. The chain carries TRBV29-1 and TRBJ1-2; D might be TRBD1 (5 bases). CDR3 length: 13 residues. Looked up from germline, CDR1 is SQVTM and CDR2 is ANQGSEA. The germline V and J ends were trimmed by 6 bases and 2 bases, with 13 bases remaining between them. In DNA form, the CDR3 reads TGCAGCGTAGGGGCATCCCCAAACTATGGCTACACCTTC. It codes for CSVGASPNYGYTF.